A selection of T cell receptor beta chains follows, all from one sample in a study of blood T cell repertoires in COVID-19. Measured with immunoSEQ multiplex PCR; TCRdb has only the in-frame clones, and not every one. The sample has about 140,000 clones, around 78% seen once; the top ten hold 4.5%. The specimen sequenced was peripheral blood. Receptors originate from a woman over 75 with active or convalescent COVID-19. Each CDR3 is given with its conserved first and last residue. The D gene is left open where the match is weak. Clone size is stated in some rows and not others, as once, few, many or a class when expanded.

CDR3 length,clone size,V gene,J gene,D gene,CDR3 protein,CDR3 DNA
15,NA,TRBV27,TRBJ2-3,TRBD1,CASSSTGVDTDTQYF,TGTGCCAGCAGCTCAACAGGGGTGGACACAGATACGCAGTATTTT
18,few,TRBV19,TRBJ1-1,TRBD1,CASSGGTGIRVMNTEAFF,TGTGCCAGTAGCGGCGGGACAGGCATCAGGGTTATGAACACTGAAGCTTTCTTT
15,NA,TRBV2,TRBJ2-1,NA,CASSEGFAGPNEQFF,TGTGCCAGCAGTGAAGGGTTTGCAGGGCCCAATGAGCAGTTCTTC
13,NA,TRBV6-2/TRBV6-3,TRBJ1-5,NA,CASSYRGNQPQHF,TGTGCCAGCAGTTACAGAGGCAATCAGCCCCAGCATTTT
12,NA,TRBV30,TRBJ1-1,TRBD1,CAGHRGRTEAFF,TGTGCCGGCCACAGGGGGAGGACTGAAGCTTTCTTT
17,NA,TRBV11-2,TRBJ2-1,TRBD2,CASQPGASGGGYNEQFF,TGTGCCAGCCAACCTGGGGCTAGCGGGGGGGGATACAATGAGCAGTTCTTC
14,NA,TRBV6-5,TRBJ1-3,NA,CASRNSGSGNTIYF,TGTGCCAGCAGGAATAGTGGCTCTGGAAACACCATATATTTT
16,NA,TRBV5-1,TRBJ2-5,TRBD1,CASSLLAGQGVETQYF,TGCGCCAGCAGCTTGCTGGCAGGACAGGGGGTTGAGACCCAGTACTTC
15,NA,TRBV4-2,TRBJ1-4,TRBD1,CASSPLTGVNEKLFF,TGTGCCAGCAGCCCATTAACAGGGGTGAATGAAAAACTGTTTTTT
15,NA,TRBV4-2,TRBJ1-3,NA,CASSPDGGFGNTIYF,TGTGCCAGCAGCCCAGATGGAGGATTTGGAAACACCATATATTTT
13,NA,TRBV11-2,TRBJ2-7,NA,CASSLEATYEQYF,TGTGCCAGCAGCTTAGAAGCCACCTACGAGCAGTACTTC